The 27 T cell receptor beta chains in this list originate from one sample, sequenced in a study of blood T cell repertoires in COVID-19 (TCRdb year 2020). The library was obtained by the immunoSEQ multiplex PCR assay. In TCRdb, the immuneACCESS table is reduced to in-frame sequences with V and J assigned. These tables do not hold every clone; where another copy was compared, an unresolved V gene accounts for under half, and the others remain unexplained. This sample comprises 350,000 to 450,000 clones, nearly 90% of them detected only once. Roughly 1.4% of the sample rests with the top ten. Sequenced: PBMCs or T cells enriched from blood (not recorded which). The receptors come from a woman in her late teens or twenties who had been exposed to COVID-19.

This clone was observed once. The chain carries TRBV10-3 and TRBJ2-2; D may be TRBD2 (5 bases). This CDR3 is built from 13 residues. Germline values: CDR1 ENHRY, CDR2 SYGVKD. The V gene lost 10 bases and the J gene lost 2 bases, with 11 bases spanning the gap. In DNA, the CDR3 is TGTGCCACGCGGACTGCTAACACCGGGGAGCTGTTTTTT. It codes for CATRTANTGELFF.

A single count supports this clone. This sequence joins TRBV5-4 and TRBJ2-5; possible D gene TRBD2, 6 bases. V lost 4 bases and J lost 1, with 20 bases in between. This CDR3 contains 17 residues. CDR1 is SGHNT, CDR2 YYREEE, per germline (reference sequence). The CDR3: CASSPYGTPGPQETQYF. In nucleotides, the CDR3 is TGTGCCAGCAGCCCCTACGGGACTCCTGGACCCCAAGAGACCCAGTACTTC.

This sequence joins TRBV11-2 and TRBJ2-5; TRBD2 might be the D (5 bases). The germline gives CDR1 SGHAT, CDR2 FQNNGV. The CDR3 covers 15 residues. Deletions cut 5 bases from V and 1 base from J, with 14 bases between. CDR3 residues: CASSPSPSVQETQYF. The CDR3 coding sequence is TGTGCCAGCAGCCCTAGCCCGTCGGTCCAAGAGACCCAGTACTTC.

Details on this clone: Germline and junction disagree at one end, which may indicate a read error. CDR3 amino acids: CASSLSSGGPQETQYF. The CDR3 nucleotides are TGTGCTAGCAGCTTGTCCAGCGGGGGGCCCCAAGAGACCCAGTACTTC. V and J are TRBV7-7 and TRBJ2-5, with 9 bases matching TRBD2. Per germline, CDR1 SSHAT and CDR2 FNYEAQ (reference sequence). The CDR3 covers 16 residues. The whole variable domain, remainder taken from reference TRBV7-7 and TRBJ2-5, is GAGVSQSPRYKVTKRGQDVTLRCDPISSHATLYWYQQALGQGPEFLTYFNYEAQPDKSGLPSDRFSAERPEGSISTLTIQRTEQRDSAMYRCASSLSSGGPQETQYFGPGTRLLVL.

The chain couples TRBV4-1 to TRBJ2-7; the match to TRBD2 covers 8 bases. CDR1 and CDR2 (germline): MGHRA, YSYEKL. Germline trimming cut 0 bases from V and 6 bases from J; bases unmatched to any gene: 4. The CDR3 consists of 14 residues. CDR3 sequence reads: CASSQDGRAGEQYF. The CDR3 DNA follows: TGCGCCAGCAGCCAAGACGGGAGGGCCGGCGAGCAGTACTTC.

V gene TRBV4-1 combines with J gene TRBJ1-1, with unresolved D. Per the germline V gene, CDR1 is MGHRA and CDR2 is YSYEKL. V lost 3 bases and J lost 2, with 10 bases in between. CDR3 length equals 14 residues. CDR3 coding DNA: TGCGCCAGCAGCCAGTCTCATACTAACACTGAAGCTTTCTTT. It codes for CASSQSHTNTEAFF.

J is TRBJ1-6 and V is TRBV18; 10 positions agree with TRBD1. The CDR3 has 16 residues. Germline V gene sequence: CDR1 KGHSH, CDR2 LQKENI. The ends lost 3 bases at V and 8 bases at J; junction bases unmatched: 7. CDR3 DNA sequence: TGTGCCAGCTCACCCCCTACAGGGACAGGGGATTCACCCCTCCACTTT. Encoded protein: CASSPPTGTGDSPLHF.

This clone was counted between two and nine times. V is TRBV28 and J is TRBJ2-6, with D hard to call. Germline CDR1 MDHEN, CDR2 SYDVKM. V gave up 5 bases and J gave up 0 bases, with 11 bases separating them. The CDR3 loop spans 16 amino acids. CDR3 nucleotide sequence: TGTGCCAGCAGTCCTGACATAAGCTCTGGGGCCAACGTCCTGACTTTC. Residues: CASSPDISSGANVLTF.

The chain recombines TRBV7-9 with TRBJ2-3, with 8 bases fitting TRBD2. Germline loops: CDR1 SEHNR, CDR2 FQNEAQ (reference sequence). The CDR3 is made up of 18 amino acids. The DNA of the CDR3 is TGTGCAAGCCTGGATCCCCTATTCGGCGGGGGGACCACAGATACGCAGTATTTT. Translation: CASLDPLFGGGTTDTQYF.

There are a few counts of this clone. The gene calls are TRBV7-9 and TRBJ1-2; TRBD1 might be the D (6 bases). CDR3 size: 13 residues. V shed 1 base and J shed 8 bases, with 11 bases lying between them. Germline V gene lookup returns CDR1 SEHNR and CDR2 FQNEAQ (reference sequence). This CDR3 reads CASSLVGGGGYTF. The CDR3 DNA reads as TGTGCCAGCAGCTTAGTAGGCGGGGGCGGCTACACCTTC.

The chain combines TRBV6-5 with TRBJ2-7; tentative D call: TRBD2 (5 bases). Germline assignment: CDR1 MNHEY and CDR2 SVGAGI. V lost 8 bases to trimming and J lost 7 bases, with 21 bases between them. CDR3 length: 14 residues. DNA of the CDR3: TGTGCCAGCCTAGGAGACCGGGGTAATAGGGAGCAGTACTTC. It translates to CASLGDRGNREQYF.

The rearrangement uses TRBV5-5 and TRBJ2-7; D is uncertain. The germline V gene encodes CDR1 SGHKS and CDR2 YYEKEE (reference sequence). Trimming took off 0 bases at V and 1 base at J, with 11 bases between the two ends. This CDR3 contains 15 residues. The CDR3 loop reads CASSLAGWLSYEQYF. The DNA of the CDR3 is TGTGCCAGCAGCTTGGCCGGGTGGCTTTCCTACGAGCAGTACTTC.

The DNA of the CDR3 is TGCAGCGCTCTGGAGGTCGACACTGAAGCTTTCTTT. Translation: CSALEVDTEAFF. The chain recombines TRBV29-1 with TRBJ1-1; D call uncertain. V shed 7 bases and J shed 3 bases, with 12 bases lying between them. CDR1 and CDR2 (germline): SQVTM, ANQGSEA. CDR3 length equals 12 residues.

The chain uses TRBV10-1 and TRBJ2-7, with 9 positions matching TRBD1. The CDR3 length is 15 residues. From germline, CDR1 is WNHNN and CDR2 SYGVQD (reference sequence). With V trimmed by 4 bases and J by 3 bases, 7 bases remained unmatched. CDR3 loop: CASSGTGTGRYEQYF. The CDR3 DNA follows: TGCGCCAGCAGTGGGACCGGGACAGGGCGCTACGAGCAGTACTTC.

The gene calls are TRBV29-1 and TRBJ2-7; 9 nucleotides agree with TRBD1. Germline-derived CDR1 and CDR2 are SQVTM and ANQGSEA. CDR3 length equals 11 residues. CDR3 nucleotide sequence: TGCAGTTCGGGACAGGGAGACCAGCAGTACTTC. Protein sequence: CSSGQGDQQYF.

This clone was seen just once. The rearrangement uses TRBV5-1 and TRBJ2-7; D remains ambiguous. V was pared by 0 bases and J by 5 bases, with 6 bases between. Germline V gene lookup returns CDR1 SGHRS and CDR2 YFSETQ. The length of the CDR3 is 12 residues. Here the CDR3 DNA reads TGCGCCAGCAGCTTGGGACGGGACGAGCAGTACTTC. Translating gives CASSLGRDEQYF.

CDR3 loop: CAISESRQGIYEQYF. CDR3 sequence (DNA): TGTGCCATCAGTGAGTCCCGACAGGGAATCTACGAGCAGTACTTC. The V and J genes are TRBV10-3 and TRBJ2-7; 7 bases fit TRBD1. The V gene's germline CDR1 is ENHRY and CDR2 SYGVKD. The ends lost 0 bases at V and 3 bases at J; junction bases unmatched: 5. The CDR3 covers 15 residues.

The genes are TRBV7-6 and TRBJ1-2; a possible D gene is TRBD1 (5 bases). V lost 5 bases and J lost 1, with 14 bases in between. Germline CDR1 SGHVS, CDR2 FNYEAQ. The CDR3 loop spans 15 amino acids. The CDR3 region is CASSADGGDNYGYTF. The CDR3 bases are TGTGCCAGCAGCGCGGACGGGGGGGATAACTATGGCTACACCTTC.

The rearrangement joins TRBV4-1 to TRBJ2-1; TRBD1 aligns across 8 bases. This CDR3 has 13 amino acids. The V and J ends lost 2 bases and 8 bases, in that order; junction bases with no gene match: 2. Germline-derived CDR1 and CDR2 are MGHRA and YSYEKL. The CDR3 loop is CASSQPQGDEQFF. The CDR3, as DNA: TGCGCCAGCAGCCAACCACAGGGGGATGAGCAGTTCTTC.

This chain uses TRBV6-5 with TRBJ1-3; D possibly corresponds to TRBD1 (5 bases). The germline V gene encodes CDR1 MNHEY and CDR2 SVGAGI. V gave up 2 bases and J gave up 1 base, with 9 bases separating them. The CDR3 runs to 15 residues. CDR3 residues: CASSYHTGSGNTIYF. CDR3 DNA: TGTGCCAGCAGTTACCACACAGGATCTGGAAACACCATATATTTT.

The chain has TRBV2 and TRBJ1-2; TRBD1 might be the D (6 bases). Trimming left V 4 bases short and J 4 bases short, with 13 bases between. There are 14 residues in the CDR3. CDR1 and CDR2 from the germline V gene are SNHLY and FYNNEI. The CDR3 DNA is TGTGCCAGCAGTGTAGAGGGGGTAACCTATGGCTACACCTTC. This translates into CASSVEGVTYGYTF.

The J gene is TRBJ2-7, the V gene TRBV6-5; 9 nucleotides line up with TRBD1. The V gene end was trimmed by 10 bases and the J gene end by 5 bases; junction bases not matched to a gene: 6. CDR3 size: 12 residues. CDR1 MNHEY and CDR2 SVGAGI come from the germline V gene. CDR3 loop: CATLDRGDEQYF. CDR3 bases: TGTGCCACCCTGGACAGGGGAGACGAGCAGTACTTC.

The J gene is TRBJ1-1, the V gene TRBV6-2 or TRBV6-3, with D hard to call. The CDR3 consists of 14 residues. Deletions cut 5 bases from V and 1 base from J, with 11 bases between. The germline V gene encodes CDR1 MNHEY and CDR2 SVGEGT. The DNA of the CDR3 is TGTGCCAGCAGTCGCGGAGGGTCGAACACTGAAGCTTTCTTT. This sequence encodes CASSRGGSNTEAFF.

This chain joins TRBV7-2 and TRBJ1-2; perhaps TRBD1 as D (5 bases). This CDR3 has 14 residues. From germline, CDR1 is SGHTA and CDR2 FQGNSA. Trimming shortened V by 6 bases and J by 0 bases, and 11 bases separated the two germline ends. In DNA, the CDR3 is TGTGCCAGCAGGTTCGGGGGAGCTAACTATGGCTACACCTTC. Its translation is CASRFGGANYGYTF. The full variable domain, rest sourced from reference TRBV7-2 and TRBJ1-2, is GAGVSQSPSNKVTEKGKDVELRCDPISGHTALYWYRQSLGQGLEFLIYFQGNSAPDKSGLPSDRFSAERTGGSVSTLTIQRTQQEDSAVYLCASRFGGANYGYTFGSGTRLTVV.

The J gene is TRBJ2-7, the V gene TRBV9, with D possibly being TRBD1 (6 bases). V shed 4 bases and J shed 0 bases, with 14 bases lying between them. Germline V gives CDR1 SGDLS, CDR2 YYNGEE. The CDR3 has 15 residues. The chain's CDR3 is CASSPQDRFSYEQYF. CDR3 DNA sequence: TGTGCCAGCAGCCCCCAAGACAGGTTCTCCTACGAGCAGTACTTC.

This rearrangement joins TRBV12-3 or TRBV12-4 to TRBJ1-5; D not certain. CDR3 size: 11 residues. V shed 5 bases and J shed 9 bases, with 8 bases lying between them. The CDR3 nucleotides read TGTGCCAGCAGTCGCGCGGGGCCCCAGCATTTT. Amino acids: CASSRAGPQHF.

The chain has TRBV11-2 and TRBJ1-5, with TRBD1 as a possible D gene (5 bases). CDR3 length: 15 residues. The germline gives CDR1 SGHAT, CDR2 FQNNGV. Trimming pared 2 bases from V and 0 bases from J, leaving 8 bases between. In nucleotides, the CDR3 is TGTGCCAGCAGCTTAAGTCAGGGTAGCAATCAGCCCCAGCATTTT. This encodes CASSLSQGSNQPQHF.